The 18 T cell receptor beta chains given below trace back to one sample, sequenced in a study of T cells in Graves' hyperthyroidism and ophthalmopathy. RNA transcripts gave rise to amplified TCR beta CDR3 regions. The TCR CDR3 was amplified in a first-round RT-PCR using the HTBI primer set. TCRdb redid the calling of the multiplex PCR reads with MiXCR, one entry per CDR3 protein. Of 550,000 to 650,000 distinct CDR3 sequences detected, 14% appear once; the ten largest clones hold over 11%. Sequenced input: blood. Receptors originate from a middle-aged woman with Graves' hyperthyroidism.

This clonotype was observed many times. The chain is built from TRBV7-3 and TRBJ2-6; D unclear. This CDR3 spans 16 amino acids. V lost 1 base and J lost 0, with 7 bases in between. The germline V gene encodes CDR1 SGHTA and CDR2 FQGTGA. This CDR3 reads CASSLNPISGANVLTF. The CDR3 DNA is TGTGCCAGCAGCTTAAATCCCATCTCTGGGGCCAACGTCCTGACTTTC.

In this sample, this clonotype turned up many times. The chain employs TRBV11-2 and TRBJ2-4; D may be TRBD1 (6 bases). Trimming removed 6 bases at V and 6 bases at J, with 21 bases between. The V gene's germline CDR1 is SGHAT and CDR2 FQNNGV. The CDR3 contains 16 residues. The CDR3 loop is CASSQNGQIEPNIQYF. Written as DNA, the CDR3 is TGTGCCAGCAGTCAAAACGGACAGATAGAGCCAAACATTCAGTACTTC. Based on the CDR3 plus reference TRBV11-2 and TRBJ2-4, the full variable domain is EAGVAQSPRYKIIEKRQSVAFWCNPISGHATLYWYQQILGQGPKLLIQFQNNGVVDDSQLPKDRFSAERLKGVDSTLKIQPAKLEDSAVYLCASSQNGQIEPNIQYFGAGTRLSVL.

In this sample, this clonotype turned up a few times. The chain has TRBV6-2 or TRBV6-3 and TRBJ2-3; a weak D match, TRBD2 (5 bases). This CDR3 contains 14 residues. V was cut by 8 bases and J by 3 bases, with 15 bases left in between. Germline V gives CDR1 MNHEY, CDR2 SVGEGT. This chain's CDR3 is CASVDYRKTDTQYF. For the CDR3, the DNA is TGTGCCAGCGTAGACTACCGGAAGACAGATACGCAGTATTTT.

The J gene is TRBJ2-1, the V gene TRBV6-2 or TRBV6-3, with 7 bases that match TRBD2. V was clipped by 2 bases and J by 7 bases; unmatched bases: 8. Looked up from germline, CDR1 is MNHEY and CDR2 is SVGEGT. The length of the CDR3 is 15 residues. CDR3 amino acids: CASSYRGSLVNEQFF. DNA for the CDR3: TGTGCCAGCAGTTACCGCGGGAGCCTGGTAAATGAGCAGTTCTTC.

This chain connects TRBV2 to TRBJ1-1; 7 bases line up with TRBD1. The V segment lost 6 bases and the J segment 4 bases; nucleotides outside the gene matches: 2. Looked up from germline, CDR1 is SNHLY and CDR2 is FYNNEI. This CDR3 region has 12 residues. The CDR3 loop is CASRGDSTEAFF. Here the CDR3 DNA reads TGTGCCAGCAGGGGGGACAGCACTGAAGCTTTCTTT.

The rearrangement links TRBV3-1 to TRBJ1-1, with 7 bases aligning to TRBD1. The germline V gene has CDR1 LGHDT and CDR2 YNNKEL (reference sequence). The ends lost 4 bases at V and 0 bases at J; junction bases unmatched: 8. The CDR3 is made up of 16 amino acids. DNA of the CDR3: TGTGCCAGCAGCCGAGGGGGCGCGGTTGTGAACACTGAAGCTTTCTTT. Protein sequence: CASSRGGAVVNTEAFF.

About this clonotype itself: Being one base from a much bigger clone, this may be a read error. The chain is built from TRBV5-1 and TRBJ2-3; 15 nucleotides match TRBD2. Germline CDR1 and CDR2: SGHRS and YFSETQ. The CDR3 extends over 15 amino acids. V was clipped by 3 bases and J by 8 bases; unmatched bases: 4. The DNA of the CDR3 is TGCGCCAGCAGCTCGGGACTAGCGGGAGGAGGTACGCAGTATTTT. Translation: CASSSGLAGGGTQYF.

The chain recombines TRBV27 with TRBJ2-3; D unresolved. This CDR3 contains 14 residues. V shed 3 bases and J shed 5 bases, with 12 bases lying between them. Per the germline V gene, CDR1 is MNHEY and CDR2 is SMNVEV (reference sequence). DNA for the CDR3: TGTGCCAGCAGTTTCCTTTTGAGTGGAGATACGCAGTATTTT. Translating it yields CASSFLLSGDTQYF.

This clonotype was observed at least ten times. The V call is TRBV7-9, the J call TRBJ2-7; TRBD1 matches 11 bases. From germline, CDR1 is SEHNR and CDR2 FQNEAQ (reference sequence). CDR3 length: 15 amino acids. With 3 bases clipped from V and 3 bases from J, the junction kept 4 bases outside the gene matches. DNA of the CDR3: TGTGCCAGCAGCTTTACCGGGACAGGGGGCTACGAGCAGTACTTC. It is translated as CASSFTGTGGYEQYF.

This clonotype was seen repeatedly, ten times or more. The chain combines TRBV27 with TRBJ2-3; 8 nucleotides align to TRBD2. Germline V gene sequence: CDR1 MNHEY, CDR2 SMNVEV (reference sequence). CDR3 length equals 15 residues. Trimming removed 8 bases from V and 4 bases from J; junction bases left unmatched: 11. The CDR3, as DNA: TGTGCCAGCCATAGGGTAGCGGGACTTTCAGATACGCAGTATTTT. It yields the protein CASHRVAGLSDTQYF.

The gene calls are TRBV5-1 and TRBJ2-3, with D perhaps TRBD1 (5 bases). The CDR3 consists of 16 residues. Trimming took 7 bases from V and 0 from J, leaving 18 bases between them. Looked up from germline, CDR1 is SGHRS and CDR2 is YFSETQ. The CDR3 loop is CASGPNYRMSTDTQYF. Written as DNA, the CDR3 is TGCGCCAGCGGCCCCAACTACAGGATGAGCACAGATACGCAGTATTTT.

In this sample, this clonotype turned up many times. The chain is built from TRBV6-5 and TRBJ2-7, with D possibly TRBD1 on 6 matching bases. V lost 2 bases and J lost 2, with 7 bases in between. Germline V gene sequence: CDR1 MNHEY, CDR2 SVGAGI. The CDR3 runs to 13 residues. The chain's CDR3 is CASSYGTPYEQYF. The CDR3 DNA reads TGTGCCAGCAGTTACGGGACACCCTACGAGCAGTACTTC.

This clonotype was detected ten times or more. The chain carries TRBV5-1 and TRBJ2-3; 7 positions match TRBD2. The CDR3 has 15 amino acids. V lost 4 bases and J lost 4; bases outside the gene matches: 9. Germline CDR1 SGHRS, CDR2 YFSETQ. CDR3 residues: CASSPAGDRSDTQYF. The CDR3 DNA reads TGCGCCAGCAGCCCCGCGGGAGATCGATCAGATACGCAGTATTTT.

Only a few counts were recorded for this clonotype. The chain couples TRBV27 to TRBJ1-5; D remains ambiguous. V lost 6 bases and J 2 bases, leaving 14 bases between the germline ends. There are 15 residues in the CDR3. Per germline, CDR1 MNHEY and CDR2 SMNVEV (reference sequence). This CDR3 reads CASRVAGMGNQPQHF. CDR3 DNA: TGTGCCAGCAGGGTTGCGGGGATGGGCAATCAGCCCCAGCATTTT.

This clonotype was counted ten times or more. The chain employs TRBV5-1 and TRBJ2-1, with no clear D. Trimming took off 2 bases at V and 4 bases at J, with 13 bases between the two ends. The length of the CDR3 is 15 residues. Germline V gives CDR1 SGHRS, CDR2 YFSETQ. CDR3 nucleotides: TGCGCCAGCAGCTTAGAGGACCCGGCGTACAATGAGCAGTTCTTC. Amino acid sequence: CASSLEDPAYNEQFF.

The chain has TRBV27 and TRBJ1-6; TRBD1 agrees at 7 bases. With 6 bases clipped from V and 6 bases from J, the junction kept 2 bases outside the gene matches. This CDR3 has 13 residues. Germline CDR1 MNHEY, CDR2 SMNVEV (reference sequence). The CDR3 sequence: CASRGQLNSPLHF. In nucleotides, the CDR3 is TGTGCCAGCAGGGGACAGCTTAATTCACCCCTCCACTTT.

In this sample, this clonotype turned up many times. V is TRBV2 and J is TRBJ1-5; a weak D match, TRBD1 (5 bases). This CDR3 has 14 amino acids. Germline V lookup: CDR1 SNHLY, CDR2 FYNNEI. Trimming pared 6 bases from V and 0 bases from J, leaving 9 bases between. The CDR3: CASRTELSNQPQHF. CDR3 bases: TGTGCCAGCAGGACAGAGCTTAGCAATCAGCCCCAGCATTTT. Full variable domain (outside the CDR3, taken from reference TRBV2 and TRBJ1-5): EPEVTQTPSHQVTQMGQEVILRCVPISNHLYFYWYRQILGQKVEFLVSFYNNEISEKSEIFDDQFSVERPDGSNFTLKIRSTKLEDSAMYFCASRTELSNQPQHFGDGTRLSIL.

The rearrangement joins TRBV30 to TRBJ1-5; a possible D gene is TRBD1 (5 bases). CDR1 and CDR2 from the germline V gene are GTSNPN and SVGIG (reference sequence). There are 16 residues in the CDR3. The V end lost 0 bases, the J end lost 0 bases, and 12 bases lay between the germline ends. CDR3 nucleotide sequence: TGTGCCTGGAGTGTACGGAACAGGAATAGCAATCAGCCCCAGCATTTT. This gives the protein CAWSVRNRNSNQPQHF.